The next 2 T cell receptor beta chains were all read from a single sample in a study of low-dose radiotherapy and immunotherapy resistance in tumors (dated by TCRdb to 2022 to 2024). First-strand cDNA was synthesized with Superscript III and a set of TRAV- and TRBV-specific primers, covering both TCRalpha and TCRbeta chains. TCRs were amplified with Phusion for approximately 20 PCR cycles using a constant-region primer together with the adapter attached to the V primers. TCRdb took the public reads, trimmed them with fastp at Q25, ran MiXCR for clone calling and kept in-frame beta chains. Every distinct CDR3 protein forms one entry, paired with its most common genes and DNA. Present in this sample are around 8,200 distinct CDR3 sequences, over 60% of which were seen just once. The top ten clonotypes cover 8.7% of the sample. These receptors all come from a human donor with advanced metastatic prostate, ovarian, gallbladder or colorectal cancer (not recorded which). This table probably holds off-target reads from a library built for another chain.

The V and J genes are TRBV7-6 and TRBJ1-5; D perhaps matches TRBD1 (5 bases). CDR3 length: 14 amino acids. Germline V gene sequence: CDR1 SGHVS, CDR2 FNYEAQ. Trimming cost V 5 bases and J 6 bases, with 14 bases left between them. The CDR3 loop reads CASSAGTLGQPQHF. The CDR3 region has the DNA TGTGCCAGCAGCGCCGGGACGCTGGGTCAGCCCCAGCATTTT.

The rearrangement joins TRBV7-2 to TRBJ1-2; D possibly corresponds to TRBD1 (6 bases). Germline CDR1 is SGHTA and CDR2 is FQGNSA. The length of the CDR3 is 15 residues. The germline V and J ends were trimmed by 2 bases and 4 bases, with 14 bases remaining between them. The CDR3 spells CASSLYTGKAYGYTF. CDR3 DNA sequence: TGTGCCAGCAGCTTATACACAGGGAAAGCCTATGGCTACACCTTC.